What follows are 30 T cell receptor beta chains derived from one specimen sequenced in a study of T cells in Graves' hyperthyroidism and ophthalmopathy. Template material for amplifying TCR beta CDR3 regions consisted of RNA transcripts. The HTBI primer set drove a first-round RT-PCR of the TCR CDR3. TCRdb independently ran MiXCR on the multiplex PCR reads; one entry per CDR3 protein. Of fewer than 550,000 distinct CDR3 sequences listed, roughly 24% are singletons. What was sequenced was blood. Every receptor here comes from a woman in her twenties or thirties with Graves' ophthalmopathy.

The chain carries TRBV5-1 and TRBJ2-2, with D unclear. Germline V CDR1 and CDR2: SGHRS, YFSETQ. V lost 2 bases, J lost 10 bases, and 12 bases lay in between. This CDR3 region has 13 residues. In nucleotides, the CDR3 is TGCGCCAGCAGCTTAGATACACCGGTGGAGCTGTTTTTT. It codes for CASSLDTPVELFF.

This clonotype was counted at least ten times. The V call is TRBV7-2, the J call TRBJ1-5; no firm D call. The CDR3 sequence is 13 residues long. Trimming took 5 bases from V and 9 from J, leaving 14 bases between them. Germline V gene lookup returns CDR1 SGHTA and CDR2 FQGNSA. The CDR3 loop is CASSRAGVGPQHF. In DNA, the CDR3 is TGTGCCAGCAGCAGAGCAGGCGTGGGGCCCCAGCATTTT.

This clonotype was observed at least ten times. This chain joins TRBV2 and TRBJ1-1; D possibly corresponds to TRBD1 (6 bases). Per the germline V gene, CDR1 is SNHLY and CDR2 is FYNNEI. The CDR3 consists of 14 residues. V shed 5 bases and J shed 0 bases, with 10 bases lying between them. This chain's CDR3 is CASSSRGMNTEAFF. The CDR3 DNA follows: TGTGCCAGCAGTTCAAGGGGGATGAACACTGAAGCTTTCTTT.

This clonotype was counted ten times or more. The chain recombines TRBV3-1 with TRBJ1-1; no definite D call. This CDR3 is 14 amino acids long. V was cut by 3 bases and J by 4 bases, with 12 bases left in between. Germline V gene lookup returns CDR1 LGHDT and CDR2 YNNKEL (reference sequence). CDR3 in DNA: TGTGCCAGCAGCCACGAGGGCCCGCCCACTGAAGCTTTCTTT. Residues: CASSHEGPPTEAFF.

This clonotype was observed a few times. V is TRBV7-9 and J is TRBJ1-5, with 7 bases identical to TRBD1. The V and J ends lost 5 bases and 3 bases, in that order; junction bases with no gene match: 7. Germline-derived CDR1 and CDR2 are SEHNR and FQNEAQ (reference sequence). The CDR3 runs 15 residues. CDR3 nucleotide sequence: TGTGCCAGCAGCCGGACAGGATTGGTCAATCAGCCCCAGCATTTT. Translating it yields CASSRTGLVNQPQHF.

The chain employs TRBV6-1 and TRBJ1-3, with a tentative D call TRBD1 (6 bases). This CDR3 is 15 amino acids long. Germline loops: CDR1 MNHNS, CDR2 SASEGT. Trimming took 6 bases from V and 0 from J, leaving 12 bases between them. The CDR3 bases are TGTGCCAGCAGCGTACAGGGTGTCTCTGGAAACACCATATATTTT. This encodes CASSVQGVSGNTIYF.

This clonotype was detected only a few times. The V gene is TRBV4-1, the J gene TRBJ1-5; D perhaps matches TRBD1 (5 bases). Germline lookup yields CDR1 MGHRA and CDR2 YSYEKL. This CDR3 comprises 17 residues. V was trimmed by 2 bases and J by 0 bases, leaving 14 bases between them. CDR3: CASSQYQGAISNQPQHF. The CDR3 region has the DNA TGCGCCAGCAGCCAATATCAGGGAGCAATTAGCAATCAGCCCCAGCATTTT.

This clonotype was picked up many times. The CDR3 DNA sequence: TGTGCCAGTAGTATAACGGACGGCGTTGAAGCTTTCTTT. Translated: CASSITDGVEAFF. The chain is built from TRBV19 and TRBJ1-1; D gene ambiguous. This CDR3 has 13 amino acids. Trimming removed 2 bases from V and 7 bases from J, with 11 bases in between. CDR1 is LNHDA, CDR2 SQIVND, per germline (reference sequence). The full variable domain, in which reference TRBV19 and TRBJ1-1 provide the parts outside the CDR3, is DGGITQSPKYLFRKEGQNVTLSCEQNLNHDAMYWYRQDPGQGLRLIYYSQIVNDFQKGDIAEGYSVSREKKESFPLTVTSAQKNPTAFYLCASSITDGVEAFFGQGTRLTVV.

This clonotype was observed a handful of times. The rearrangement links TRBV28 to TRBJ2-7; 11 positions match TRBD1. This CDR3 has 17 residues. J gave up 2 bases and V 3 bases, and 9 bases lay outside the gene matches. Germline CDR1 is MDHEN and CDR2 is SYDVKM. This chain's CDR3 is CASSFDFRTGGTYEQYF. The CDR3 nucleotides are TGTGCCAGCAGTTTCGATTTTCGGACAGGGGGCACCTACGAGCAGTACTTC. Full variable domain (remainder filled in from reference TRBV28 and TRBJ2-7): DVKVTQSSRYLVKRTGEKVFLECVQDMDHENMFWYRQDPGLGLRLIYFSYDVKMKEKGDIPEGYSVSREKKERFSLILESASTNQTSMYLCASSFDFRTGGTYEQYFGPGTRLTVT.

This clonotype was picked up many times. This sequence joins TRBV20-1 and TRBJ1-1; D might be TRBD1 (6 bases). The CDR3 length is 14 residues. Germline CDR1 and CDR2: DFQATT and SNEGSKA (reference sequence). Trimming left V 5 bases short and J 4 bases short, with 17 bases between. CDR3 residues: CSALGGGRATEAFF. The CDR3 nucleotides read TGCAGTGCTCTGGGAGGGGGACGGGCCACTGAAGCTTTCTTT.

The chain is built from TRBV11-1 and TRBJ2-7; 10 bases agree with TRBD1. Germline V gene sequence: CDR1 SGHAT, CDR2 FQDESV (reference sequence). V trimming: 8 bases; J trimming: 5 bases; junction bases outside the gene matches: 21. The CDR3 spans 18 residues. The CDR3 nucleotides are TGTGCCAGCTCCCTTCCCCTTGGGCGGTCCGGGACAGGGGACGAGCAGTACTTC. Its translation is CASSLPLGRSGTGDEQYF.

A few counts support this clonotype. This may stem from a read error, because a much larger clone lies one nucleotide away. This chain joins TRBV6-2 or TRBV6-3 and TRBJ1-2, with D tentatively TRBD1 (5 bases). This CDR3 region has 15 residues. The V gene's germline CDR1 is MNHEY and CDR2 SVGEGT. The V end lost 2 bases, the J end lost 4 bases, and 14 bases lay between the germline ends. CDR3 sequence: CASSYPMGGGYGYTF. DNA for the CDR3: TGTGCCAGCAGTTACCCCATGGGCGGGGGCTATGGCTACACCTTC.

This clonotype was detected ten times or more. The chain has TRBV10-3 and TRBJ1-1; possibly TRBD1 for D (5 bases). V was clipped by 7 bases and J by 1 base, with 16 bases between them. The CDR3 loop spans 15 amino acids. The V gene's germline CDR1 is ENHRY and CDR2 SYGVKD. As DNA, the CDR3 is TGTGCCATCACCGAGGGGTGGGGTAAGAACACTGAAGCTTTCTTT. It encodes CAITEGWGKNTEAFF.

This clonotype was counted many times. This CDR3 is missing its conserved last phenylalanine or tryptophan, likely due to a read error. The chain joins TRBV11-2 to TRBJ1-2; TRBD1 matches 7 bases. V lost 5 bases and J lost 5; bases outside the gene matches: 14. The length of the CDR3 is 16 residues. The V gene's germline CDR1 is SGHAT and CDR2 FQNNGV. The CDR3 region is CASSLYDRVPEYGYTL. CDR3 nucleotide sequence: TGTGCCAGCAGCCTCTACGACAGGGTACCAGAATATGGCTACACCCTC.

The chain uses TRBV7-2 and TRBJ2-7; D is ambiguous. Germline V gene data show CDR1 as SGHTA and CDR2 as FQGNSA. The V end was cut by 5 bases, the J end by 6 bases, with 14 bases between. The CDR3 contains 13 residues. In DNA, the CDR3 is TGTGCCAGCAGCCCGTCGCTTATGTCCGAGCAGTACTTC. It yields the protein CASSPSLMSEQYF. The full variable domain, with the rest looked up from reference TRBV7-2 and TRBJ2-7, is GAGVSQSPSNKVTEKGKDVELRCDPISGHTALYWYRQSLGQGLEFLIYFQGNSAPDKSGLPSDRFSAERTGGSVSTLTIQRTQQEDSAVYLCASSPSLMSEQYFGPGTRLTVT.

This clonotype was observed many times. The V call is TRBV29-1, the J call TRBJ1-2; D may be TRBD1 (5 bases). The CDR3 consists of 13 residues. V shed 4 bases and J shed 6 bases, with 15 bases lying between them. Germline CDR1 SQVTM, CDR2 ANQGSEA. CDR3 coding DNA: TGCAGCGTTGTTGGTGCAGGGTTAGATGGCTACACCTTC. It yields the protein CSVVGAGLDGYTF.

This clonotype was found many times. The chain recombines TRBV6-5 with TRBJ1-2; D unclear. The CDR3 runs to 13 residues. CDR1 and CDR2 (germline): MNHEY, SVGAGI. V lost 6 bases and J 3 bases, leaving 11 bases between the germline ends. CDR3 sequence reads: CASRQDNHYGYTF. CDR3 nucleotide sequence: TGTGCCAGCAGGCAAGACAACCACTATGGCTACACCTTC.

This clonotype was seen a few times. The V and J genes are TRBV20-1 and TRBJ1-5, with TRBD1 as a possible D gene (5 bases). Trimming shortened V by 3 bases and J by 6 bases, and 15 bases separated the two germline ends. Germline V gene data show CDR1 as DFQATT and CDR2 as SNEGSKA (reference sequence). The CDR3 loop spans 14 amino acids. As DNA, the CDR3 is TGCAGTGCTAGGGAGGGGTCGGCCGGTCAGCCCCAGCATTTT. Protein: CSAREGSAGQPQHF.

This clonotype was counted ten times or more. The J gene is TRBJ1-2, the V gene TRBV6-2 or TRBV6-3; D is unclear. The CDR3 consists of 15 residues. Germline V gene sequence: CDR1 MNHEY, CDR2 SVGEGT. V lost 2 bases and J lost 1, with 11 bases in between. The CDR3 coding sequence is TGTGCCAGCAGTTACCAGGCAGCCCTTAACTATGGCTACACCTTC. The encoded protein is CASSYQAALNYGYTF.

The chain carries TRBV6-1 and TRBJ1-2, with a tentative D call TRBD1 (6 bases). V was clipped by 2 bases and J by 7 bases, with 11 bases between them. CDR1 is MNHNS and CDR2 is SASEGT in the germline V gene. The CDR3 has 13 residues. The CDR3 sequence: CASSEKRQVGYTF. CDR3 coding DNA: TGTGCCAGCAGTGAAAAGAGACAGGTTGGCTACACCTTC.

CDR3 nucleotides: TGTGCCAGCAGCCAAGATTATAGCGGTGAGCAGTACTTC. It codes for CASSQDYSGEQYF. The rearrangement uses TRBV28 and TRBJ2-7; tentative D call: TRBD2 (6 bases). The CDR3 is 13 amino acids. Trimming stripped 6 bases from V and 7 bases from J, with 16 bases between. Germline CDR1 is MDHEN and CDR2 is SYDVKM.

This clonotype was seen more than once but under ten times. The CDR3 spells CATRTGTGFYEQYF. CDR3 DNA sequence: TGTGCCACCAGAACCGGGACAGGTTTTTACGAGCAGTACTTC. This chain joins TRBV15 and TRBJ2-7; 8 bases are a match to TRBD1. The length of the CDR3 is 14 residues. V lost 6 bases to trimming and J lost 4 bases; unmatched junction nucleotides: 8. Per germline, CDR1 LNHNV and CDR2 YYDKDF (reference sequence).

This clonotype was recorded many times. J is TRBJ1-6 and V is TRBV7-9, with 7 positions matching TRBD1. The CDR3 is 15 amino acids. Unmatched junction bases numbered 8, after V lost 5 bases and J lost 7 bases. Germline CDR1 reads SEHNR; CDR2 reads FQNEAQ (reference sequence). CDR3: CASSPQGRVNSPLHF. CDR3 in DNA: TGTGCCAGCAGCCCACAGGGGAGGGTGAATTCACCCCTCCACTTT. Complete variable domain (other parts from reference TRBV7-9 and TRBJ1-6): DTGVSQNPRHKITKRGQNVTFRCDPISEHNRLYWYRQTLGQGPEFLTYFQNEAQLEKSRLLSDRFSAERPKGSFSTLEIQRTEQGDSAMYLCASSPQGRVNSPLHFGNGTRLTVT.

This chain links TRBV5-1 with TRBJ2-7; tentatively, D is TRBD1 (5 bases). The V end was cut by 1 base, the J end by 3 bases, with 11 bases between. CDR3 size: 14 residues. Per germline, CDR1 SGHRS and CDR2 YFSETQ. The CDR3 DNA reads TGCGCCAGCAGCTTGAATCTGGACAACTACGAGCAGTACTTC. This codes for CASSLNLDNYEQYF.

At least ten counts were recorded for this clonotype. V is TRBV12-3 or TRBV12-4 and J is TRBJ1-1, with D unclear. V lost 2 bases and J 1 base, leaving 11 bases between the germline ends. This CDR3 is 15 amino acids long. The CDR3 region is CASSLTNTGNTEAFF. The CDR3 nucleotides are TGTGCCAGCAGTTTAACAAACACGGGGAACACTGAAGCTTTCTTT.

In its sample, this clonotype was seen many times. The chain joins TRBV20-1 to TRBJ2-7, with unresolved D. The V gene's germline CDR1 is DFQATT and CDR2 SNEGSKA (reference sequence). V lost 3 bases and J 6 bases, leaving 6 bases between the germline ends. The CDR3 sequence is 10 residues long. This CDR3 reads CSASRFEQYF. For the CDR3, the DNA is TGCAGTGCTAGCCGTTTCGAGCAGTACTTC.

This clonotype was recorded a few times. The chain recombines TRBV12-3 or TRBV12-4 with TRBJ1-3, with no clear D. The CDR3 length is 14 residues. V was shortened by 10 bases and J by 0 bases, with 13 bases between the two germline ends. Written as DNA, the CDR3 is TGTGCCAACAATCGTCGGTCCTCTGGAAACACCATATATTTT. Translated, it gives CANNRRSSGNTIYF.

This clonotype was seen many times. The gene calls are TRBV30 and TRBJ1-3; D remains ambiguous. The CDR3 is 12 residues long. CDR1 GTSNPN and CDR2 SVGIG come from the germline V gene (reference sequence). The V gene lost 0 bases and the J gene lost 6 bases, with 6 bases spanning the gap. CDR3 residues: CAWSVSANTIYF. In DNA form, the CDR3 reads TGTGCCTGGAGTGTATCGGCAAACACCATATATTTT.

This clonotype was seen repeatedly, ten times or more. The V gene is TRBV12-3 or TRBV12-4, the J gene TRBJ1-1; a possible D gene is TRBD1 (6 bases). Trimming pared 5 bases from V and 4 bases from J, leaving 14 bases between. This CDR3 has 14 residues. The CDR3 reads CASSGTGGITEAFF. As DNA, the CDR3 is TGTGCCAGCAGTGGGACGGGGGGCATCACTGAAGCTTTCTTT.

This clonotype was counted ten times or more. This rearrangement joins TRBV20-1 to TRBJ2-7; unclear D gene. CDR1 and CDR2 (germline): DFQATT, SNEGSKA (reference sequence). Trimming removed 4 bases at V and 2 bases at J, with 12 bases between. This CDR3 spans 13 amino acids. The CDR3 sequence is CSAKDPGTYEQYF. CDR3 DNA sequence: TGCAGTGCTAAGGACCCGGGCACCTACGAGCAGTACTTC.